The rows below give T cell receptor beta chains drawn from one sample of a study of response to subunit inactivated influenza vaccine. TCRdb re-called the RT-PCR reads with MiXCR, one entry per CDR3 protein. Here the sample spans under 800,000 distinct CDR3 sequences, 14% being singletons. Specimen: PBMCs from blood, collected about 14 days before vaccination. Receptors originate from a man aged 45-65 years who received an inactivated influenza vaccine. Each CDR3 is given with its conserved first and last residue. The D gene is left open where the match is weak. Clone size appears in some rows only: once, few, many, or a class for an expanded clone.

>TRBD1|TRBJ1-2|TRBV6-5|14|-
TGTGCCAGCAGTAACAGGGGGCGAAGCTATGGCTACACCTTC
CASSNRGRSYGYTF
>-|TRBJ1-2|TRBV12-3/TRBV12-4|11|many
TGTGCCAGCAGGTGGACTGGTGGCTACACCTTC
CASRWTGGYTF
>TRBD1|TRBJ2-2|TRBV7-2|17|-
TGTGCCAGCAGCTTAGTGGCCGGGACAGCGAACACCGGGGAGCTGTTTTTT
CASSLVAGTANTGELFF
>-|TRBJ2-5|TRBV29-1|11|-
TGCAGCGTTTTGGGGGGAGAGACCCGGTACTTC
CSVLGGETRYF
>TRBD1|TRBJ1-6|TRBV7-2|16|once
TGTGCCAGCAGCACCGCGGGACAGCAAAATAATTCACCCCTCCACTTT
CASSTAGQQNNSPLHF
>-|TRBJ2-5|TRBV15|14|-
TGTGCCACCAGCAAGCAACTAGCTCCGTGGACCCAGTACTTC
CATSKQLAPWTQYF
>-|TRBJ2-5|TRBV9|14|-
TGTGCCAGCAGCAGGGGACATCCCCAAGAGACCCAGTACTTC
CASSRGHPQETQYF
>-|TRBJ2-2|TRBV12-3/TRBV12-4|14|-
TGTGCCAGCAGTTTACAGATAGCCACCGGGGAGCTGTTTTTT
CASSLQIATGELFF
>-|TRBJ2-2|TRBV5-1|15|few
TGCGCCAGCAGCTTCGGAGATGCGAACACCGGGGAGCTGTTTTTT
CASSFGDANTGELFF
>-|TRBJ1-3|TRBV9|15|-
TGTGCCAGCAGCGTGACGGCTCTCACTGGAAACACCATATATTTT
CASSVTALTGNTIYF
>-|TRBJ1-2|TRBV6-2/TRBV6-3|13|few
TGTGCCAGCATGAGGCCGACTAACTATGGCTACACCTTC
CASMRPTNYGYTF
>-|TRBJ2-5|TRBV18|16|few
TGTGCCAGCTCCCCGAGGGGTACTATAAAATCGGAGACCCAGTACTTC
CASSPRGTIKSETQYF
>TRBD2|TRBJ2-1|TRBV5-1|17|-
TGCGCCAGCAGCTCCAGACTAGCGGAGCAGGGGTACAATGAGCAGTTCTTC
CASSSRLAEQGYNEQFF
>-|TRBJ2-5|TRBV20-1|12|few
TGCAGTGCTAGAGACTTGAAAGAGACCCAGTACTTC
CSARDLKETQYF
>-|TRBJ2-3|TRBV5-1|14|-
TGCGCCAGCAGCTTGGTACAGGGCACAGATACGCAGTATTTT
CASSLVQGTDTQYF
>-|TRBJ1-6|TRBV12-3/TRBV12-4|16|-
TGTGCCAGCAGTCTTCACATCGGACAGACAAATTCACCCCTCCACTTT
CASSLHIGQTNSPLHF
>TRBD2|TRBJ2-5|TRBV7-6|15|-
TGTGCCAGCAGCCAGAGGACTAGCGACCAAGAGACCCAGTACTTC
CASSQRTSDQETQYF
>TRBD1|TRBJ2-1|TRBV27|15|-
TGTGCCAGCAGTTTAGGTTGGACAGGGGACAATGAGCAGTTCTTC
CASSLGWTGDNEQFF
>-|TRBJ1-6|TRBV20-1|15|-
TGCAGTGCGAAAATCCCCGGGACGAGGGATTCACCCCTCCACTTT
CSAKIPGTRDSPLHF
>TRBD1|TRBJ2-7|TRBV27|15|few
TGTGCCAGCAGCCCAACCACGGACAGGGTACGCGAGCAGTACTTC
CASSPTTDRVREQYF
>-|TRBJ2-1|TRBV6-1|13|-
TGTGCCGCACGGGACTTAGGCCCCTATGAGCAGTTCTTC
CAARDLGPYEQFF
>TRBD2|TRBJ2-7|TRBV9|15|-
TGTGCCAGAAGCGTTGGACTAGCGGGAGGCAGCGAGCAGTACTTC
CARSVGLAGGSEQYF
>-|TRBJ2-2|TRBV6-2/TRBV6-3|13|few
TGTGCCAGCAGTTACTGGAACACCGGGGAGCTGTTTTTT
CASSYWNTGELFF